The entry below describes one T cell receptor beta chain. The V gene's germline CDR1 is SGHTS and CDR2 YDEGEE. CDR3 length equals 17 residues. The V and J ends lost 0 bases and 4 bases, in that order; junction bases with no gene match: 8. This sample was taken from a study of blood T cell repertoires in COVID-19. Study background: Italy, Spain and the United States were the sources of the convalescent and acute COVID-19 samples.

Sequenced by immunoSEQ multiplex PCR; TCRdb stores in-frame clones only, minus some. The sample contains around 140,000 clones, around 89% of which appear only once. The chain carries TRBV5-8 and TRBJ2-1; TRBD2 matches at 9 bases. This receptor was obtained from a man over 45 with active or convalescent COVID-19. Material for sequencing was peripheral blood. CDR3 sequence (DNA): TGTGCCAGCAGCTTGGAATGGGCGGGAGGGCGGTACAATGAGCAGTTCTTC. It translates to CASSLEWAGGRYNEQFF. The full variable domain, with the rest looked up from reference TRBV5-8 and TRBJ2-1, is EAGVTQSPTHLIKTRGQQATLRCSPISGHTSVYWYQQALGLGLQFLLWYDEGEERNRGNFPPRFSGRQFPNYSSELNVNALELEDSALYLCASSLEWAGGRYNEQFFGPGTRLTVL.